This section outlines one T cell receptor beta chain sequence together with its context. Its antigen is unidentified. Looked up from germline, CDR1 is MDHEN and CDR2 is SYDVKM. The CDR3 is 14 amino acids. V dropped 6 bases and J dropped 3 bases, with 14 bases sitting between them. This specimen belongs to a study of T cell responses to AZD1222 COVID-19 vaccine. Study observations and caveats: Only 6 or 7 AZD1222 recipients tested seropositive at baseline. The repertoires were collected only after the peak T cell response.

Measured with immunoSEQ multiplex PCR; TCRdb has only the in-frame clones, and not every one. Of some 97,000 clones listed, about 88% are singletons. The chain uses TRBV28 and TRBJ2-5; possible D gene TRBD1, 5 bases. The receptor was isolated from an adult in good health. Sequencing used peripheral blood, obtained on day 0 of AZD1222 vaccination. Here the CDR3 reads CASRAGAAEETQYF. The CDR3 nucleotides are TGTGCCAGCAGGGCTGGGGCGGCAGAAGAGACCCAGTACTTC.